Each of the 22 T cell receptor beta chains below was sequenced from the same sample in a study of Ad26.COV2.S vaccination and SARS-CoV-2 variants (dated by TCRdb to the early 2020s). Sample treatment or condition, as interpreted from the label and publication: approximately 18 received Ad26.COV2.S at low or high dose, single or two shots; 5 received placebo; per-sample allocation not given. For vaccine and placebo recipients, the sequenced repertoires came from samples collected on day 63 after the first injection. Library creation used the immunoSEQ multiplex PCR assay. TCRdb re-hosts the immuneACCESS table, in-frame sequences only. Its copies lack some clones; in the studies checked, an unresolved V gene accounts for under half of them, and the cause for the rest is not known. The sample data list roughly 400,000 clones, and around 92% of these were observed just once. The top ten clones comprise over 1.5% of the sample.

Sequencing was performed on peripheral blood, taken in a trial of Ad26.COV2.S vaccine versus placebo. The receptors here all came from a person between 18 and 59 years old who received the Ad26.COV2.S COVID-19 vaccine or a placebo.

This chain connects TRBV19 to TRBJ1-2; 8 bases map to TRBD1. After removal of 4 bases from V and 0 bases from J, the junction contained 4 bases not matched to a gene. Germline values: CDR1 LNHDA, CDR2 SQIVND (reference sequence). The CDR3 is made up of 15 amino acids. The CDR3 nucleotides read TGTGCCAGTAGTAGGGGACAGGCTACTAACTATGGCTACACCTTC. This translates into CASSRGQATNYGYTF.

The rearrangement uses TRBV7-9 and TRBJ2-7; weak D call: TRBD1 (6 bases). The ends were cut back, 3 bases at V and 6 bases at J, with 12 bases in the middle. The germline V gene encodes CDR1 SEHNR and CDR2 FQNEAQ (reference sequence). This CDR3 has 13 amino acids. The CDR3 region has the DNA TGTGCCAGCAGCTTCCAGACAGGCTCCGAGCAGTACTTC. The encoded protein is CASSFQTGSEQYF.

This rearrangement joins TRBV7-9 to TRBJ2-1; no firm D call. The CDR3 is made up of 12 amino acids. V gave up 3 bases and J gave up 7 bases, with 7 bases separating them. Germline CDR1 SEHNR, CDR2 FQNEAQ (reference sequence). The CDR3 reads CASSFDVNEQFF. For the CDR3, the DNA is TGTGCCAGCAGCTTTGACGTGAATGAGCAGTTCTTC.

The rearrangement joins TRBV6-2 or TRBV6-3 to TRBJ1-5; 7 bases match TRBD1. The germline V gene has CDR1 MNHEY and CDR2 SVGEGT. The CDR3 runs to 15 residues. The V and J ends lost 5 bases and 2 bases, in that order; junction bases with no gene match: 6. For the CDR3, the DNA is TGTGCCAGCAGTAACAGGGGAGCGGGCAATCAGCCCCAGCATTTT. Protein product: CASSNRGAGNQPQHF.

The chain is built from TRBV4-3 and TRBJ2-4, with 7 bases lining up with TRBD1. In germline, CDR1 is LGHNA, CDR2 YSLEER. Trimming took 4 bases from V and 6 from J; bases not matched to a gene: 9. The CDR3 is made up of 15 amino acids. This chain's CDR3 is CASSPETGFGNIQYF. The CDR3 DNA is TGCGCCAGCAGCCCCGAGACAGGGTTCGGAAACATTCAGTACTTC.

The chain recombines TRBV18 with TRBJ2-1, with D possibly TRBD1 on 5 matching bases. This CDR3 is built from 15 residues. In germline, CDR1 is KGHSH, CDR2 LQKENI. V lost 0 bases and J 4 bases, leaving 10 bases between the germline ends. CDR3 loop: CASSPPAGWYNEQFF. The CDR3 nucleotides are TGTGCCAGCTCACCACCGGCAGGGTGGTACAATGAGCAGTTCTTC.

This clone has a single count. This chain joins TRBV6-5 and TRBJ2-5; D call uncertain. Deletions cut 2 bases from V and 5 bases from J, with 18 bases between. CDR3 length: 16 amino acids. Per germline, CDR1 MNHEY and CDR2 SVGAGI. CDR3 sequence reads: CASSYSQEPTWETQYF. The DNA of the CDR3 is TGTGCCAGCAGTTACAGTCAAGAGCCAACATGGGAGACCCAGTACTTC.

The chain is built from TRBV5-1 and TRBJ2-1; 10 bases match TRBD2. In germline, CDR1 is SGHRS, CDR2 YFSETQ. The CDR3 is 16 residues long. The ends lost 0 bases at V and 3 bases at J; junction bases unmatched: 3. The DNA of the CDR3 is TGCGCCAGCAGCTTGGGGCTAGCGGGGGACTACAATGAGCAGTTCTTC. Translated: CASSLGLAGDYNEQFF.

V and J are TRBV19 and TRBJ1-5; 10 bases align to TRBD1. The V and J ends lost 5 bases and 2 bases, in that order; junction bases with no gene match: 6. CDR1 and CDR2 (germline): LNHDA, SQIVND (reference sequence). This CDR3 has 16 residues. CDR3: CASSVSGTGGNQPQHF. The DNA of the CDR3 is TGTGCCAGTAGTGTCTCCGGGACAGGGGGCAATCAGCCCCAGCATTTT.

In DNA form, the CDR3 reads TGCGCCAGCAGCATACAGGGACAGGGGGCGAATGAGCAGTTCTTC. Its translation: CASSIQGQGANEQFF. The chain couples TRBV5-1 to TRBJ2-1, with 12 bases lining up with TRBD1. This CDR3 spans 15 amino acids. Germline V gene lookup returns CDR1 SGHRS and CDR2 YFSETQ. V shed 4 bases and J 7 bases; nucleotides not matched to a gene: 6. The full variable domain, its missing parts supplied by reference TRBV5-1 and TRBJ2-1, is KAGVTQTPRYLIKTRGQQVTLSCSPISGHRSVSWYQQTPGQGLQFLFEYFSETQRNKGNFPGRFSGRQFSNSRSEMNVSTLELGDSALYLCASSIQGQGANEQFFGPGTRLTVL.

This sequence joins TRBV7-9 and TRBJ2-1; TRBD2 aligns across 9 bases. This CDR3 has 15 residues. Germline CDR1 reads SEHNR; CDR2 reads FQNEAQ (reference sequence). V lost 5 bases and J lost 5; bases outside the gene matches: 7. This CDR3 is CASSLSGGTNNEQFF. The DNA for the CDR3 is TGTGCCAGCAGCCTTAGCGGGGGAACCAACAATGAGCAGTTCTTC.

This rearrangement joins TRBV7-9 to TRBJ1-6, with D uncertain. V was pared by 0 bases and J by 4 bases, with 7 bases between. This CDR3 is built from 15 residues. Per the germline V gene, CDR1 is SEHNR and CDR2 is FQNEAQ (reference sequence). In DNA form, the CDR3 reads TGTGCCAGCAGCTTAGCGCTGGGTTATAATTCACCCCTCCACTTT. This translates into CASSLALGYNSPLHF.

This chain connects TRBV25-1 to TRBJ2-1; 11 bases are a match to TRBD2. The V gene's germline CDR1 is MGHDK and CDR2 SYGVNS. The CDR3 is 16 amino acids. Trimming took 3 bases from V and 9 from J; bases not matched to a gene: 10. CDR3 sequence (DNA): TGTGCCAGCAGTGACGGGACTAGCGGTCGTGAGGGTGAGCAGTTCTTC. This sequence encodes CASSDGTSGREGEQFF.

In this sample, this clone turned up once. The chain combines TRBV10-2 with TRBJ2-1, with 7 bases aligning to TRBD1. Germline CDR1 WSHSY, CDR2 SAAADI. Trimming took 7 bases from V and 2 from J; bases not matched to a gene: 5. CDR3 size: 14 residues. The CDR3 is CASMVGTAYNEQFF. The CDR3 nucleotides read TGCGCCAGCATGGTAGGGACAGCCTACAATGAGCAGTTCTTC.

The rearrangement uses TRBV30 and TRBJ2-1; D unresolved. The CDR3 totals 14 residues. The germline V and J ends were trimmed by 3 bases and 8 bases, with 17 bases remaining between them. Looked up from germline, CDR1 is GTSNPN and CDR2 is SVGIG (reference sequence). CDR3 nucleotide sequence: TGTGCCTGGAGCCTTGCCCGCCTTGGCCATGAGCAGTTCTTC. It specifies CAWSLARLGHEQFF.

V is TRBV2 and J is TRBJ1-5, with D possibly TRBD1 on 6 matching bases. CDR1 and CDR2 (germline): SNHLY, FYNNEI. The CDR3 runs 15 residues. Deletions cut 6 bases from V and 0 bases from J, with 12 bases between. The CDR3 bases are TGTGCCAGCAGAAACAGGGACAATAGCAATCAGCCCCAGCATTTT. Translation gives CASRNRDNSNQPQHF.

This chain joins TRBV4-3 and TRBJ2-2; 8 nucleotides line up with TRBD1. Trimming at V came to 0 bases and at J to 4 bases, leaving 7 bases not matched to a gene. Germline V gives CDR1 LGHNA, CDR2 YSLEER. The CDR3 length is 17 residues. CDR3 coding DNA: TGCGCCAGCAGCCAAGATAGCAGGACAGGGCCCACCGGGGAGCTGTTTTTT. This sequence encodes CASSQDSRTGPTGELFF.

The genes are TRBV4-1 and TRBJ2-2, with 8 nucleotides matching TRBD1. This CDR3 is 15 amino acids long. V lost 5 bases and J lost 5; bases outside the gene matches: 7. CDR1 is MGHRA, CDR2 YSYEKL, per germline. Here the CDR3 reads CASSVRGRGTGELFF. CDR3 bases: TGCGCCAGCAGCGTCAGGGGGCGCGGTACCGGGGAGCTGTTTTTT.

The gene calls are TRBV4-3 and TRBJ1-6; D gene uncertain. Trimming shortened V by 0 bases and J by 9 bases, and 15 bases separated the two germline ends. Germline CDR1 reads LGHNA; CDR2 reads YSLEER. This CDR3 is 16 amino acids long. The CDR3 coding sequence is TGCGCCAGCAGCCAAGAATCCGGCGGATTTAGTTCACCCCTCCACTTT. Translating gives CASSQESGGFSSPLHF.

The rearrangement uses TRBV7-8 and TRBJ2-7; D is possibly TRBD1 (5 bases). V gave up 8 bases and J gave up 7 bases, with 15 bases separating them. Germline CDR1 reads SGHVS; CDR2 reads FQNEAQ. CDR3 length equals 12 residues. CDR3 protein: CASGHNRYEQYF. The CDR3 bases are TGTGCCAGCGGCCACAACAGGTATGAGCAGTACTTC. The full variable domain, rest sourced from reference TRBV7-8 and TRBJ2-7, is GAGVSQSPRYKVAKRGQDVALRCDPISGHVSLFWYQQALGQGPEFLTYFQNEAQLDKSGLPSDRFFAERPEGSVSTLKIQRTQQEDSAVYLCASGHNRYEQYFGPGTRLTVT.

The chain uses TRBV2 and TRBJ1-5; TRBD1 might be the D (6 bases). Looked up from germline, CDR1 is SNHLY and CDR2 is FYNNEI. This CDR3 has 14 amino acids. Trimming cost V 6 bases and J 4 bases, with 13 bases left between them. This chain's CDR3 is CASRWGANNQPQHF. CDR3 nucleotide sequence: TGTGCCAGCAGGTGGGGGGCTAATAATCAGCCCCAGCATTTT.

This rearrangement joins TRBV28 to TRBJ2-7; tentative D call: TRBD2 (5 bases). The CDR3 runs to 15 residues. Between the trimmed V and J ends, which lost 7 bases and 3 bases, there was a span of 19 bases. Looked up from germline, CDR1 is MDHEN and CDR2 is SYDVKM. CDR3 sequence (DNA): TGTGCCAGCACCCCCCCGGCAATCGGGGACTACGAGCAGTACTTC. Its translation: CASTPPAIGDYEQYF.